The present TCR beta chain was sequenced within a study of T cells in localized non-small cell lung cancer. The study, taken as a whole, reports: Detection in adjacent lung was observed for a median around 55 of the top 100 tumor clones.

Remarks on this clone: Its specificity is unknown.

Using immunoSEQ multiplex PCR, the repertoire was profiled, and TCRdb retains in-frame clones only, with some absent. Here the sample spans fewer than 25,000 clones, 86% being singletons. Germline CDR1 reads LNHDA; CDR2 reads SQIVND (reference sequence). The CDR3 runs 15 residues. V was shortened by 1 base and J by 4 bases, with 8 bases between the two germline ends. This specimen was peripheral blood, taken before any cancer treatment. The sequence came from a male donor at least 60 years old with stage II squamous cell lung carcinoma. V is TRBV19 and J is TRBJ1-6; D call uncertain. The CDR3 nucleotides read TGTGCCAGTAGTATAGGGATAGAGTATAATTCACCCCTCCACTTT. It encodes CASSIGIEYNSPLHF.